This entry concerns a single T cell receptor beta chain. This entry is derived from a study of blood T cells in healthy people across ages. A minimum of 6 million PBMCs was isolated per sample. Primed by a sample-barcoded 5' primer and a J-beta primer mix, a second PCR proceeded for about 7 to 12 cycles. Each CDR3 protein gets one entry after TCRdb re-called the 5' RACE reads with MiXCR. Of roughly 800,000 distinct CDR3 sequences in the sample, 58% were seen once. CDR1 is MNHEY and CDR2 is SVGAGI in the germline V gene. The V end lost 8 bases, the J end lost 1 base, and 8 bases lay between the germline ends. The CDR3 is 13 amino acids.

The TCR was taken from a man in his thirties or forties in good health. The gene calls are TRBV6-5 and TRBJ2-2; D gene unclear. The specimen sequenced was blood. Here the CDR3 reads CASRDRNTGELFF. In DNA, the CDR3 is TGTGCCAGCCGAGATAGGAACACCGGGGAGCTGTTTTTT.